This record looks at one T cell receptor beta chain sequence and its context. This entry belongs to a study of T-cell reconstitution after alpha-beta-depleted transplantation in children. The TCRbeta library was prepared with unique molecular identifiers. Via MiXCR, TCRdb re-called the PCR reads, giving one row per CDR3 protein. The sample has hundreds of thousands of distinct CDR3 sequences, over 15% seen once. V lost 0 bases and J lost 7, with 15 bases in between. Germline CDR1 and CDR2: SGHAT and FQDESV (reference sequence). This CDR3 has 16 amino acids. The chain links TRBV11-1 to TRBJ1-4; D possibly corresponds to TRBD1 (5 bases). The receptor's source is a human donor who donated a stem cell graft to a child with acute myeloid leukemia. The sample in question was PBMCs from the stem cell graft donor, obtained from the stem cell graft. CDR3 sequence reads: CASSLAETAFPEKLFF. DNA for the CDR3: TGTGCCAGCAGCTTAGCGGAGACAGCCTTCCCTGAAAAACTGTTTTTT. Full variable domain (remainder filled in from reference TRBV11-1 and TRBJ1-4): EAEVAQSPRYKITEKSQAVAFWCDPISGHATLYWYRQILGQGPELLVQFQDESVVDDSQLPKDRFSAERLKGVDSTLKIQPAELGDSAMYLCASSLAETAFPEKLFFGSGTQLSVL.